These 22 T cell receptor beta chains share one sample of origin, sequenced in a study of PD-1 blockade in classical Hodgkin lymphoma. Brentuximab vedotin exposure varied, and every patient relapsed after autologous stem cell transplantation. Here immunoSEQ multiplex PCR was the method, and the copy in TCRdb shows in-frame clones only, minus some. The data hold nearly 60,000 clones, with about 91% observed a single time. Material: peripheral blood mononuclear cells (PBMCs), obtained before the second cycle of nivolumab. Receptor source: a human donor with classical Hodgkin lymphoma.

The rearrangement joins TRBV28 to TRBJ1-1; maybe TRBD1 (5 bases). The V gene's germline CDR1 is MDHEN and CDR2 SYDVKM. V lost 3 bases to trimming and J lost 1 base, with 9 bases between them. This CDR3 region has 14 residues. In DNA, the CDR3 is TGTGCCAGCAGTTTTGAGGGGTGGAACACTGAAGCTTTCTTT. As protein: CASSFEGWNTEAFF.

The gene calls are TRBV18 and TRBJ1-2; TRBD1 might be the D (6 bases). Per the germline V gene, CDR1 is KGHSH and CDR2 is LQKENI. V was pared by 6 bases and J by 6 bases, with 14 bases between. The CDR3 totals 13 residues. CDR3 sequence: CASSKEGGDGYTF. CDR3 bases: TGTGCCAGCTCTAAAGAAGGGGGTGATGGCTACACCTTC.

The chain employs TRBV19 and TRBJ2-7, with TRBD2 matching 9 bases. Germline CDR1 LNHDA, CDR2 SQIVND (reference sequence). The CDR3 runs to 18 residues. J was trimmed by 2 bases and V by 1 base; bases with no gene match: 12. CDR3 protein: CASSIVLTSGTNTYEQYF. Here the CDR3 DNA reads TGTGCCAGTAGTATAGTTCTGACTAGCGGCACTAATACCTACGAGCAGTACTTC.

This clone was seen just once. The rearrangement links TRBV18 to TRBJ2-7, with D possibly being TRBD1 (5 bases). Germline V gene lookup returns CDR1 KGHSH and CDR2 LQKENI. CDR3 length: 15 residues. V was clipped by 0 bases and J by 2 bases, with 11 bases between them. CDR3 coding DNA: TGTGCCAGCTCACCACCGGGGCGGCCCCCCTACGAGCAGTACTTC. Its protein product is CASSPPGRPPYEQYF.

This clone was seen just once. For the CDR3, the DNA is TGTGCCAGCAGCTTAGAGGGCCAGGCGGCGGATAATTCACCCCTCCACTTT. It is translated as CASSLEGQAADNSPLHF. The chain has TRBV13 and TRBJ1-6; D is uncertain. Germline V CDR1 and CDR2: PRHDT, FYEKMQ (reference sequence). Trimming pared 1 base from V and 5 bases from J, leaving 15 bases between. The CDR3 totals 17 residues.

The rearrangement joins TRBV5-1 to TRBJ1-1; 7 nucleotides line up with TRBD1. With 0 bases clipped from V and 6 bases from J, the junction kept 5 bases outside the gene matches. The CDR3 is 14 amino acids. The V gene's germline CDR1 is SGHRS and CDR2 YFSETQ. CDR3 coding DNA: TGCGCCAGCAGCTTGGAACAGGGGACCGCTGAAGCTTTCTTT. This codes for CASSLEQGTAEAFF.

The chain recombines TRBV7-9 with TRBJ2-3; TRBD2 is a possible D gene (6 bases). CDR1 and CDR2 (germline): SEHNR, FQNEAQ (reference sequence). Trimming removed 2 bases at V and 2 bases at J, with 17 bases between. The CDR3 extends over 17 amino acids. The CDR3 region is CASSLTGAGGATDTQYF. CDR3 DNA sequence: TGTGCCAGCAGCTTAACCGGGGCCGGGGGAGCCACAGATACGCAGTATTTT.

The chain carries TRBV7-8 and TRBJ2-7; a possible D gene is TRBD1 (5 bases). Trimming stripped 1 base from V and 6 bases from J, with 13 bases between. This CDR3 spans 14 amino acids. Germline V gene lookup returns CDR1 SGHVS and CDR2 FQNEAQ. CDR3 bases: TGTGCCAGCAGCTTAGAAAGACAGTCGGCCGAGCAGTACTTC. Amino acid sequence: CASSLERQSAEQYF.

In DNA form, the CDR3 reads TGTGCCAGCAGCCAAGACAGGGGATCACCCCTCCACTTT. Translated, it gives CASSQDRGSPLHF. The J gene is TRBJ1-6, the V gene TRBV14, with D maybe TRBD1 (6 bases). CDR3 length: 13 amino acids. Trimming stripped 0 bases from V and 10 bases from J, with 7 bases between. Germline V CDR1 and CDR2: SGHDN, FVKESK. The complete variable domain, with remaining parts taken from reference TRBV14 and TRBJ1-6, reads EAGVTQFPSHSVIEKGQTVTLRCDPISGHDNLYWYRRVMGKEIKFLLHFVKESKQDESGMPNNRFLAERTGGTYSTLKVQPAELEDSGVYFCASSQDRGSPLHFGNGTRLTVT.

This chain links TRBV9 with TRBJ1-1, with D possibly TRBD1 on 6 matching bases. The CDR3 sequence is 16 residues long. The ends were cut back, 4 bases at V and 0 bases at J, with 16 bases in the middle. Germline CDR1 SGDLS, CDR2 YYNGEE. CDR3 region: CASSTGRGPVNTEAFF. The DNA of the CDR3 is TGTGCCAGCAGCACAGGCAGGGGTCCGGTGAACACTGAAGCTTTCTTT.

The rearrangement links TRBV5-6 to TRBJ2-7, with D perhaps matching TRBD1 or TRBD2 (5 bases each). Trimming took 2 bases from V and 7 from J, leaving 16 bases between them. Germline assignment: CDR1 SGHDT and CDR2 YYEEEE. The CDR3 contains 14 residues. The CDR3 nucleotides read TGTGCCAGCAGCTTAAGGATGGGACCGGGGGAGCAGTACTTC. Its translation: CASSLRMGPGEQYF.

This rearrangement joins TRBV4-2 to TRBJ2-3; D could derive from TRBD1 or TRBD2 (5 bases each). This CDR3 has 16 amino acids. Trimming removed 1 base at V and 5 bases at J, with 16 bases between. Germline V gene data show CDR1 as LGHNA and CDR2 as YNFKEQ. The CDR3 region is CASSQVLRGMIDTQYF. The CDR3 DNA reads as TGTGCCAGCAGCCAAGTGTTGAGGGGTATGATAGATACGCAGTATTTT.

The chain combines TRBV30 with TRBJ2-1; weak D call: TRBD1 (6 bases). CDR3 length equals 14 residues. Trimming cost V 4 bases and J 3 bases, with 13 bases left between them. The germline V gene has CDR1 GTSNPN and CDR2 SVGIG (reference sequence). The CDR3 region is CAWKRAGVYNEQFF. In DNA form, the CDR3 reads TGTGCCTGGAAGAGGGCAGGGGTCTACAATGAGCAGTTCTTC.

The CDR3, as DNA: TGTGCCAGCAGGAGGACAGGCTACAATGAGCAGTTCTTC. As protein: CASRRTGYNEQFF. V is TRBV7-3 and J is TRBJ2-1; TRBD1 matches at 7 bases. The CDR3 is 13 amino acids. V lost 6 bases, J lost 3 bases, and 2 bases stayed unmatched. Germline CDR1 SGHTA, CDR2 FQGTGA.

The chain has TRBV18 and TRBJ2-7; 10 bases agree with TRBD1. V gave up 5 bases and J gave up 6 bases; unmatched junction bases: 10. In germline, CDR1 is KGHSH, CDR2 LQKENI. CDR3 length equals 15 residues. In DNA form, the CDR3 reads TGTGCCAGCTCATCCCGGGACAGGGGTCCGGCCGAGCAGTACTTC. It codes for CASSSRDRGPAEQYF.

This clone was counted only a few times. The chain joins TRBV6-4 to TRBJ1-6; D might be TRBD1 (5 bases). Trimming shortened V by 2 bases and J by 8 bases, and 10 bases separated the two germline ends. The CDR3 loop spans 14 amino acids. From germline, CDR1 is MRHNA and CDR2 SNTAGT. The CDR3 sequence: CASSDGGLHSPLHF. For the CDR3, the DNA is TGTGCCAGCAGTGACGGGGGGTTACATTCACCCCTCCACTTT.

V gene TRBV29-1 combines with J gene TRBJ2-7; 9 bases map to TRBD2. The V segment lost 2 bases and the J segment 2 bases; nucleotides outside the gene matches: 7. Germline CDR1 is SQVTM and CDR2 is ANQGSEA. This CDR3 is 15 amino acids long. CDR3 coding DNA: TGCAGCGTTGAACTAGCGGGACACTCGACCTACGAGCAGTACTTC. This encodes CSVELAGHSTYEQYF.

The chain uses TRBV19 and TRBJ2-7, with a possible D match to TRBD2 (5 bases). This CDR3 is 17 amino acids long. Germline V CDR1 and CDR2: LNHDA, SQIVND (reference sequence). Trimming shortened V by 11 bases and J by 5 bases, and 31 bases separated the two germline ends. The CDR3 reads CAPLDGVLDNEENEQYF. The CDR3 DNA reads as TGTGCCCCCCTCGACGGGGTTCTAGACAACGAAGAAAACGAGCAGTACTTC.

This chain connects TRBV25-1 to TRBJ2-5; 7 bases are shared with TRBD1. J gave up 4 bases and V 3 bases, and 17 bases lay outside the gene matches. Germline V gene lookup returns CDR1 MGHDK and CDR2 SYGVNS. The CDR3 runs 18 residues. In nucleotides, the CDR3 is TGTGCCAGCAGTGATCTTTATTCAGGGGGACCCATCGGAGAGACCCAGTACTTC. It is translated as CASSDLYSGGPIGETQYF.

CDR3 nucleotides: TGTGCCAGCAGCGCCGACAGGGGGCTAGGTGAAAAACTGTTTTTT. It is translated as CASSADRGLGEKLFF. The chain uses TRBV9 and TRBJ1-4; TRBD1 agrees at 10 bases. V lost 3 bases, J lost 7 bases, and 6 bases stayed unmatched. This CDR3 has 15 residues. In germline, CDR1 is SGDLS, CDR2 YYNGEE.

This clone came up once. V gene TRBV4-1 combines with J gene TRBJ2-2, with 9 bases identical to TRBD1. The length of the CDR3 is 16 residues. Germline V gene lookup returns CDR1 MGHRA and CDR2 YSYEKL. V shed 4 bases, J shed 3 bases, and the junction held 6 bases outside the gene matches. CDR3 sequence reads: CASSPDRGSDTGELFF. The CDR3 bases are TGCGCCAGCAGCCCGGACAGGGGCTCCGACACCGGGGAGCTGTTTTTT.

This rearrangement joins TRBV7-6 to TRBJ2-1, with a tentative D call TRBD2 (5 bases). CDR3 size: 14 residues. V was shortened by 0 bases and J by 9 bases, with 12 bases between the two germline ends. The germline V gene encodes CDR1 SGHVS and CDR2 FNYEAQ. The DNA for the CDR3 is TGTGCCAGCAGCTTAGCCGAGGCGGGTGTTGAGCAGTTCTTC. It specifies CASSLAEAGVEQFF.